The 28 T cell receptor beta chains presented below share a single source sample, sequenced in a study of graft-versus-host responses after intestinal transplantation. Antigens for these TCRs are unknown. Method: immunoSEQ multiplex PCR; TCRdb's copy keeps in-frame clones and lacks some. Of about 120,000 clones in the sample, roughly 93% are singletons; the top ten hold around 0.12%. The sample in question was unstimulated CD4+ T cells sorted from spleen or lymph node cells, obtained before intestinal transplant. The receptor source for this set is a human donor who received an intestinal transplant.

This chain joins TRBV29-1 and TRBJ1-1, with D unresolved. CDR1 SQVTM and CDR2 ANQGSEA come from the germline V gene. The CDR3 sequence is 10 residues long. Trimming took off 5 bases at V and 8 bases at J, with 9 bases between the two ends. The CDR3 here is CSVFEGEAFF. CDR3 nucleotide sequence: TGCAGCGTTTTCGAAGGGGAAGCTTTCTTT. The full variable domain, rest sourced from reference TRBV29-1 and TRBJ1-1, is SAVISQKPSRDICQRGTSLTIQCQVDSQVTMMFWYRQQPGQSLTLIATANQGSEATYESGFVIDKFPISRPNLTFSTLTVSNMSPEDSSIYLCSVFEGEAFFGQGTRLTVV.

This chain joins TRBV5-1 and TRBJ2-1, with D possibly matching TRBD2 (5 bases). The CDR3 runs 13 residues. Germline CDR1 and CDR2: SGHRS and YFSETQ. V lost 7 bases and J lost 4, with 12 bases in between. The DNA of the CDR3 is TGCGCCAGCCGGCTAGCTCCGTACAATGAGCAGTTCTTC. This codes for CASRLAPYNEQFF.

The rearrangement joins TRBV28 to TRBJ1-1; no clear D gene. The CDR3 is 10 residues long. Germline assignment: CDR1 MDHEN and CDR2 SYDVKM. Between the trimmed V and J ends, which lost 2 bases and 13 bases, there was a span of 8 bases. Here the CDR3 reads CASSLEVVFF. The CDR3 DNA is TGTGCCAGCAGTTTAGAAGTAGTTTTCTTT.

The chain carries TRBV6-5 and TRBJ1-2; D gene ambiguous. The CDR3 is 14 residues long. V lost 5 bases and J 0 bases, leaving 10 bases between the germline ends. Germline CDR1 reads MNHEY; CDR2 reads SVGAGI. The CDR3 is CASSEGWANYGYTF. In nucleotides, the CDR3 is TGTGCCAGCAGTGAAGGGTGGGCTAACTATGGCTACACCTTC.

The J gene is TRBJ2-7, the V gene TRBV6-1; 7 bases fit TRBD2. This CDR3 comprises 13 residues. Per the germline V gene, CDR1 is MNHNS and CDR2 is SASEGT. Trimming took 8 bases from V and 3 from J; bases not matched to a gene: 7. DNA of the CDR3: TGTGCCAGCGGGCGGGAGCTACTCTACGAGCAGTACTTC. Translation: CASGRELLYEQYF.

The V and J genes are TRBV25-1 and TRBJ1-3; D possibly corresponds to TRBD1 (5 bases). Germline V gene sequence: CDR1 MGHDK, CDR2 SYGVNS. CDR3 length equals 17 residues. V was trimmed by 6 bases and J by 4 bases, leaving 22 bases between them. CDR3 region: CASSSIEGQGSGNTIYF. The CDR3 DNA follows: TGTGCCAGCAGCTCAATAGAGGGTCAGGGCTCGGGAAACACCATATATTTT.

The V gene is TRBV6-5, the J gene TRBJ1-2; D uncertain. There are 13 residues in the CDR3. Germline V CDR1 and CDR2: MNHEY, SVGAGI. The V end was cut by 2 bases, the J end by 7 bases, with 11 bases between. The CDR3, as DNA: TGTGCCAGCAGTTACCTTGGTGTCGCTGGCTACACCTTC. Its translation is CASSYLGVAGYTF.

The rearrangement links TRBV30 to TRBJ1-1; D not resolved. The CDR3 extends over 13 amino acids. V was shortened by 0 bases and J by 2 bases, with 7 bases between the two germline ends. The germline gives CDR1 GTSNPN, CDR2 SVGIG (reference sequence). The CDR3 loop is CAWSVAVNTEAFF. In DNA, the CDR3 is TGTGCCTGGAGTGTTGCGGTTAACACTGAAGCTTTCTTT.

The CDR3: CASSQEGMDGGGKLFF. In DNA, the CDR3 is TGCGCCAGCAGCCAAGAGGGTATGGATGGTGGCGGAAAACTGTTTTTT. The rearrangement joins TRBV4-1 to TRBJ1-4; no firm D call. CDR3 length: 16 residues. Germline V CDR1 and CDR2: MGHRA, YSYEKL. The V end lost 0 bases, the J end lost 10 bases, and 18 bases lay between the germline ends.

The table lists this clone with a count of one. This chain uses TRBV6-5 with TRBJ1-1, with 10 bases fitting TRBD1. The germline CDR1 and CDR2 sequences are MNHEY and SVGAGI. V trimming: 2 bases; J trimming: 8 bases; junction bases outside the gene matches: 5. CDR3 length equals 14 residues. CDR3 loop: CASSYDRGPAEAFF. The CDR3 DNA reads as TGTGCCAGCAGTTACGACAGGGGGCCCGCGGAAGCTTTCTTT.

The rearrangement links TRBV19 to TRBJ2-1; D is ambiguous. Trimming shortened V by 5 bases and J by 5 bases, and 13 bases separated the two germline ends. This CDR3 is built from 14 residues. Germline CDR1 is LNHDA and CDR2 is SQIVND (reference sequence). CDR3 coding DNA: TGTGCCAGTAGTCCGGACCCTCAAAACAATGAGCAGTTCTTC. This encodes CASSPDPQNNEQFF.

V usage is TRBV5-1 and J usage is TRBJ1-1; the D gene is possibly TRBD1 (5 bases). The V end was cut by 4 bases, the J end by 3 bases, with 13 bases between. The germline gives CDR1 SGHRS, CDR2 YFSETQ. The length of the CDR3 is 14 residues. Here the CDR3 reads CASSLRDGYTEAFF. In DNA, the CDR3 is TGCGCCAGCAGCCTGCGGGACGGGTACACTGAAGCTTTCTTT.

This chain links TRBV6-6 with TRBJ1-2, with 7 bases fitting TRBD1. The CDR3 totals 15 residues. Trimming cost V 7 bases and J 4 bases; bases outside gene matches: 12. Germline lookup yields CDR1 MNHNY and CDR2 SVGAGI (reference sequence). The CDR3 bases are TGTGCCAGCATCTTTGGACAGGCCCGGCCCTATGGCTACACCTTC. Its translation is CASIFGQARPYGYTF.

A remark on this clone: This sample also contains other DNA sequences that code for the same CDR3. This chain joins TRBV2 and TRBJ2-2, with 8 bases that match TRBD2. The CDR3 sequence is 15 residues long. J lost 1 base, V lost 2 bases, and 0 bases had no gene match. CDR1 is SNHLY and CDR2 is FYNNEI in the germline V gene. CDR3 nucleotide sequence: TGTGCCAGCAGTGAAACTAGCGGGAACACCGGGGAGCTGTTTTTT. Translation: CASSETSGNTGELFF.

V is TRBV19 and J is TRBJ1-2; 8 bases are shared with TRBD1. The CDR3 spans 14 residues. The germline CDR1 and CDR2 sequences are LNHDA and SQIVND (reference sequence). V lost 3 bases, J lost 8 bases, and 8 bases stayed unmatched. CDR3 sequence (DNA): TGTGCCAGTAGTATCGGACAGGGTCTGAGGGGCTACACCTTC. Translation gives CASSIGQGLRGYTF.

This clone has a single count. CDR3 region: CAWRAYGSYYEQYF. As DNA, the CDR3 is TGTGCCTGGAGAGCCTATGGCAGTTACTACGAGCAGTACTTC. The rearrangement links TRBV30 to TRBJ2-7, with unresolved D. Per the germline V gene, CDR1 is GTSNPN and CDR2 is SVGIG (reference sequence). Trimming shortened V by 3 bases and J by 3 bases, and 15 bases separated the two germline ends. This CDR3 has 14 residues. The full variable domain, with the rest looked up from reference TRBV30 and TRBJ2-7, is SQTIHQWPATLVQPVGSPLSLECTVEGTSNPNLYWYRQAAGRGLQLLFYSVGIGQISSEVPQNLSASRPQDRQFILSSKKLLLSDSGFYLCAWRAYGSYYEQYFGPGTRLTVT.

This rearrangement joins TRBV5-1 to TRBJ2-1; TRBD2 matches 9 bases. In germline, CDR1 is SGHRS, CDR2 YFSETQ. V dropped 1 base and J dropped 4; count of bases not matched to a gene: 3. This CDR3 is 15 amino acids long. CDR3 sequence reads: CASSLSGRLYNEQFF. The CDR3, as DNA: TGCGCCAGCAGCTTGAGCGGGAGGCTGTACAATGAGCAGTTCTTC.

This clone was observed a few times. The DNA for the CDR3 is TGTGCCAGTAGTATAGAGGACAGCACTGAAGCTTTCTTT. Protein: CASSIEDSTEAFF. The rearrangement uses TRBV19 and TRBJ1-1; TRBD1 is a possible D gene (6 bases). This CDR3 region has 13 residues. V was clipped by 0 bases and J by 4 bases, with 6 bases between them. Germline V gene lookup returns CDR1 LNHDA and CDR2 SQIVND (reference sequence).

The CDR3 here is CASSVSGVYSNQPQHF. DNA for the CDR3: TGTGCCAGCAGTGTATCAGGGGTTTATAGCAATCAGCCCCAGCATTTT. The gene calls are TRBV6-4 and TRBJ1-5, with D perhaps matching TRBD1 (6 bases). This CDR3 region has 16 residues. The germline V and J ends were trimmed by 4 bases and 0 bases, with 13 bases remaining between them. From germline, CDR1 is MRHNA and CDR2 SNTAGT.

The rearrangement joins TRBV28 to TRBJ2-6; possible D gene TRBD1, 7 bases. The CDR3 is made up of 18 amino acids. V lost 7 bases, J lost 4 bases, and 23 bases lay in between. Germline V gene data show CDR1 as MDHEN and CDR2 as SYDVKM. The CDR3 spells CASKSWGQGGGGANVLTF. In nucleotides, the CDR3 is TGTGCCAGCAAATCATGGGGGCAGGGGGGAGGAGGGGCCAACGTCCTGACTTTC.

V usage is TRBV7-3 and J usage is TRBJ1-1; D gene unclear. With 5 bases removed from V and 4 bases from J, the gap between germline ends came to 17 bases. The length of the CDR3 is 15 residues. Germline V gene sequence: CDR1 SGHTA, CDR2 FQGTGA. The CDR3, as DNA: TGTGCCAGCAGCCACAAAAAAAGGAGGCGCACTGAAGCTTTCTTT. Its protein product is CASSHKKRRRTEAFF.

J is TRBJ2-7 and V is TRBV7-6; TRBD2 matches 8 bases. The V gene's germline CDR1 is SGHVS and CDR2 FNYEAQ. Losses at the gene ends were 6 bases for V and 6 bases for J; bases not matched to a gene: 10. The CDR3 length is 14 residues. CDR3 in DNA: TGTGCCAGCAGTAAGACTAGCGACAGAGGCGAGCAGTACTTC. Translating gives CASSKTSDRGEQYF. Together with reference TRBV7-6 and TRBJ2-7, the CDR3 gives the full variable domain: GAGVSQSPRYKVTKRGQDVALRCDPISGHVSLYWYRQALGQGPEFLTYFNYEAQQDKSGLPNDRFSAERPEGSISTLTIQRTEQRDSAMYRCASSKTSDRGEQYFGPGTRLTVT.

The chain employs TRBV11-2 and TRBJ2-5; D not resolved. Germline V lookup: CDR1 SGHAT, CDR2 FQNNGV. The CDR3 is 14 residues long. Trimming left V 1 base short and J 5 bases short, with 11 bases between. CDR3 coding DNA: TGTGCCAGCAGCTTAGCGGGCGCACGGGAGACCCAGTACTTC. This encodes CASSLAGARETQYF.

The gene calls are TRBV19 and TRBJ2-1; D not certain. The CDR3 totals 11 residues. Germline CDR1 is LNHDA and CDR2 is SQIVND (reference sequence). V gave up 7 bases and J gave up 10 bases, with 11 bases separating them. CDR3 loop: CASTKGLEQFF. The CDR3 DNA is TGTGCCAGTACTAAGGGATTGGAGCAGTTCTTC.

This rearrangement joins TRBV29-1 to TRBJ2-1, with 11 bases lining up with TRBD2. This CDR3 contains 15 residues. The germline V gene has CDR1 SQVTM and CDR2 ANQGSEA. Trimming removed 7 bases from V and 4 bases from J; junction bases left unmatched: 9. The CDR3 DNA reads TGCAGCGCTTCCAGGGGACTAGCGGAGTACAATGAGCAGTTCTTC. Encoded protein: CSASRGLAEYNEQFF.

The chain uses TRBV6-1 and TRBJ2-2; TRBD1 matches 7 bases. The CDR3 totals 15 residues. Germline CDR1 and CDR2: MNHNS and SASEGT. Trimming at V came to 6 bases and at J to 4 bases, leaving 8 bases not matched to a gene. CDR3 residues: CASRYGQEFTGELFF. The CDR3 DNA reads as TGTGCCAGCAGATACGGACAGGAGTTCACCGGGGAGCTGTTTTTT.

The rearrangement links TRBV30 to TRBJ1-1; weak D call: TRBD1 (6 bases). Germline V gives CDR1 GTSNPN, CDR2 SVGIG (reference sequence). The CDR3 has 14 residues. The V end was cut by 8 bases, the J end by 1 base, with 17 bases between. CDR3 protein: CAHSIGTRNTEAFF. CDR3 sequence (DNA): TGTGCCCATTCAATAGGGACAAGGAACACTGAAGCTTTCTTT.

The rearrangement links TRBV5-1 to TRBJ1-1; no clear D. This CDR3 comprises 15 residues. With 4 bases removed from V and 0 bases from J, the gap between germline ends came to 13 bases. Germline loops: CDR1 SGHRS, CDR2 YFSETQ. This CDR3 reads CASSPGRSMNTEAFF. DNA of the CDR3: TGCGCCAGCAGCCCCGGACGGAGTATGAACACTGAAGCTTTCTTT.